The 15 T cell receptor beta chains reported below all come from one sample, sequenced in a study of blood T cells in healthy people across ages. A second PCR, run for about 7 to 11 cycles, used a sample-barcoded 5' primer plus a J-beta primer mix. TCRdb reprocessed the 5' RACE reads with MiXCR, giving one entry per CDR3 protein. Among 700,000 to 950,000 distinct CDR3 sequences, approximately 43% were seen once, and the ten largest hold less than 25%. Material: blood. Source of these receptors: an older woman in good health.

CDR3 bases: TGTGCCAGTCTCGGACAGGGGTTTCAGCCCCAGCATTTT. This sequence encodes CASLGQGFQPQHF. V gene TRBV6-2 or TRBV6-3 combines with J gene TRBJ1-5; 9 bases are shared with TRBD1. CDR1 is MNHEY, CDR2 SVGEGT, per germline. This CDR3 contains 13 residues. V lost 9 bases, J lost 6 bases, and 6 bases stayed unmatched.

This chain links TRBV20-1 with TRBJ2-1, with 8 bases lining up with TRBD2. This CDR3 region has 13 residues. The germline CDR1 and CDR2 sequences are DFQATT and SNEGSKA (reference sequence). Unmatched junction bases numbered 9, after V lost 1 base and J lost 13 bases. CDR3 bases: TGCAGTGCTAGAGTCTCGGGAGGGGAGACCCAGTTCTTC. The encoded protein is CSARVSGGETQFF.

This clonotype showed up just a few times. The genes are TRBV12-3 or TRBV12-4 and TRBJ1-6, with 10 bases that match TRBD1. With V trimmed by 3 bases and J by 5 bases, 13 bases remained unmatched. CDR3 size: 19 residues. CDR3 coding DNA: TGTGCCAGCAGTTTCTCCATCATTAGGGACAGGGGAGATAATTCACCCCTCCACTTT. It specifies CASSFSIIRDRGDNSPLHF.

This clonotype was observed a few times. J is TRBJ2-7 and V is TRBV6-2 or TRBV6-3, with D tentatively TRBD1 or TRBD2 (5 bases each). Trimming cost V 5 bases and J 2 bases, with 13 bases left between them. Germline CDR1 and CDR2: MNHEY and SVGEGT. The CDR3 spans 14 residues. The CDR3 DNA follows: TGTGCCAGCAGTGTCCAGGGAGTTACCTACGAGCAGTACTTC. Amino acid sequence: CASSVQGVTYEQYF.

This chain links TRBV7-3 with TRBJ2-1; possibly TRBD1 for D (5 bases). This CDR3 is 14 amino acids long. V lost 1 base and J 6 bases, leaving 10 bases between the germline ends. Germline V gene data show CDR1 as SGHTA and CDR2 as FQGTGA. CDR3 in amino acids: CASSLKTGSNEQFF. The CDR3, as DNA: TGTGCCAGCAGCTTAAAAACAGGATCCAATGAGCAGTTCTTC.

The chain is built from TRBV30 and TRBJ2-3; D ambiguous. Between the trimmed V and J ends, which lost 2 bases and 2 bases, there was a span of 11 bases. The CDR3 loop spans 14 amino acids. CDR1 is GTSNPN, CDR2 SVGIG, per germline (reference sequence). The CDR3 DNA reads as TGTGCCTGGAGTTCTGACGGGTACACAGATACGCAGTATTTT. It translates to CAWSSDGYTDTQYF.

The rearrangement uses TRBV24-1 and TRBJ2-3; D is perhaps TRBD1 (5 bases). Germline values: CDR1 KGHDR, CDR2 SFDVKD. Trimming cost V 8 bases and J 2 bases, with 10 bases left between them. The CDR3 has 13 amino acids. In DNA form, the CDR3 reads TGTGCCACCAACGCAGGGTTCACAGATACGCAGTATTTT. Translated: CATNAGFTDTQYF.

The chain uses TRBV29-1 and TRBJ2-1; D not resolved. Germline-derived CDR1 and CDR2 are SQVTM and ANQGSEA. This CDR3 region has 12 residues. The CDR3 reads CSGGELKREQFF. CDR3 in DNA: TGCAGTGGTGGGGAACTAAAGAGAGAGCAGTTCTTC.

The genes are TRBV6-1 and TRBJ2-3, with 14 positions matching TRBD2. The CDR3 extends over 15 amino acids. J was trimmed by 4 bases and V by 5 bases; bases with no gene match: 2. Germline CDR1 is MNHNS and CDR2 is SASEGT. This chain's CDR3 is CASSWTSGGPDTQYF. DNA of the CDR3: TGTGCCAGCAGTTGGACTAGCGGGGGGCCAGATACGCAGTATTTT.

Only a few counts were recorded for this clonotype. This rearrangement joins TRBV6-2 or TRBV6-3 to TRBJ2-2; D is perhaps TRBD1 (5 bases). Trimming cost V 7 bases and J 3 bases, with 12 bases left between them. This CDR3 contains 14 residues. Germline V gene sequence: CDR1 MNHEY, CDR2 SVGEGT. The CDR3 protein is CASNTGEYTGELFF. CDR3 nucleotide sequence: TGTGCCAGCAACACAGGAGAGTACACCGGGGAGCTGTTTTTT.

This clonotype came up a few times. Here the CDR3 DNA reads TGTGCCAGCAGTATTAAGCCGGGCTACGAGCAGTACTTC. Its translation: CASSIKPGYEQYF. The chain links TRBV27 to TRBJ2-7; D is undetermined. Germline CDR1 reads MNHEY; CDR2 reads SMNVEV (reference sequence). V lost 5 bases and J lost 3, with 11 bases in between. The CDR3 covers 13 residues.

In regard to this clonotype: Germline is not matched at one junction end, which may reflect a read error. V and J are TRBV12-3 or TRBV12-4 and TRBJ2-1; D possibly matches TRBD1 or TRBD2 (5 bases each). The CDR3 contains 15 residues. The CDR3 DNA reads as TGTGCCAGCAGTTTAGCGGGGGTTGTAAACAATGAGCAGTTCTTT. Translating it yields CASSLAGVVNNEQFF.

The rearrangement links TRBV28 to TRBJ2-5; possible D gene TRBD2, 7 bases. CDR1 MDHEN and CDR2 SYDVKM come from the germline V gene. Trimming removed 5 bases from V and 11 bases from J, with 24 bases in between. This CDR3 contains 15 residues. CDR3 bases: TGTGCCAGCAGTCCTTTGGGGGGGGCCTACAATGTGCAGTACTTC. This translates into CASSPLGGAYNVQYF.

CDR3: CASSLNGGGTQETQYF. The CDR3 coding sequence is TGTGCCAGCAGCTTAAACGGGGGGGGGACCCAAGAGACCCAGTACTTC. The chain recombines TRBV7-2 with TRBJ2-5; TRBD2 matches at 8 bases. V was clipped by 2 bases and J by 1 base; unmatched bases: 6. Germline loops: CDR1 SGHTA, CDR2 FQGNSA. This CDR3 contains 16 residues. Complete variable domain (other parts from reference TRBV7-2 and TRBJ2-5): GAGVSQSPSNKVTEKGKDVELRCDPISGHTALYWYRQSLGQGLEFLIYFQGNSAPDKSGLPSDRFSAERTGGSVSTLTIQRTQQEDSAVYLCASSLNGGGTQETQYFGPGTRLLVL.

V and J are TRBV20-1 and TRBJ2-1; no firm D call. Germline V gene data show CDR1 as DFQATT and CDR2 as SNEGSKA (reference sequence). The CDR3 sequence is 13 residues long. V lost 4 bases and J lost 3, with 10 bases in between. CDR3 DNA sequence: TGCAGTGCTAATCCCGGCGGCTACAATGAGCAGTTCTTC. Encoded protein: CSANPGGYNEQFF.